The rows below give T cell receptor beta chains drawn from one sample of a study of T cells in Graves' hyperthyroidism and ophthalmopathy. TCRdb re-analysed the multiplex PCR reads in MiXCR, keeping a single row per CDR3 protein. The profile shows 400,000 to 500,000 distinct CDR3 sequences, around 13% of them singletons. Specimen: blood. The receptors come from a woman under 30 with Graves' hyperthyroidism. Both conserved end residues are part of each CDR3. Fields, in order: clone size, V gene, J gene, D gene, CDR3 protein, CDR3 DNA. The D gene is left open where the match is weak. The size entry is marked missing in some rows and otherwise reads once, few, many or a size class.

clone_size: many; v_call: TRBV20-1; j_call: TRBJ2-1; d_call: -; cdr3_aa: CSASVSSYNEQFF; cdr3_nt: TGCAGTGCTTCGGTGAGCTCCTACAATGAGCAGTTCTTC
clone_size: few; v_call: TRBV27; j_call: TRBJ1-5; d_call: -; cdr3_aa: CASSLLGGRGNQPQHF; cdr3_nt: TGTGCCAGCAGTTTATTGGGGGGAAGGGGCAATCAGCCCCAGCATTTT
clone_size: many; v_call: TRBV6-1; j_call: TRBJ2-7; d_call: TRBD2; cdr3_aa: CASSAQLLAGSTYEQYF; cdr3_nt: TGTGCCAGCAGCGCACAACTACTAGCGGGAAGTACCTACGAGCAGTACTTC
clone_size: many; v_call: TRBV12-3/TRBV12-4; j_call: TRBJ2-3; d_call: TRBD2; cdr3_aa: CASSSRMTSGRGDTQYF; cdr3_nt: TGTGCCAGCAGTTCACGAATGACTAGCGGGAGGGGAGATACGCAGTATTTT
clone_size: -; v_call: TRBV6-1; j_call: TRBJ2-7; d_call: TRBD2; cdr3_aa: CASSENSGSTDEQYF; cdr3_nt: TGTGCCAGCAGTGAAAACAGCGGGAGCACGGATGAGCAGTACTTC
clone_size: many; v_call: TRBV30; j_call: TRBJ2-7; d_call: -; cdr3_aa: CASEGAYYEQYF; cdr3_nt: TGTGCCTCGGAGGGGGCCTACTACGAGCAGTACTTC
clone_size: few; v_call: TRBV20-1; j_call: TRBJ2-6; d_call: TRBD1; cdr3_aa: CSANRGTGANVLTF; cdr3_nt: TGCAGTGCTAACAGGGGGACTGGGGCCAACGTCCTGACTTTC
clone_size: -; v_call: TRBV5-1; j_call: TRBJ2-5; d_call: -; cdr3_aa: CASSLAAGTVQETQYF; cdr3_nt: TGCGCCAGCAGCTTGGCCGCTGGGACGGTGCAAGAGACCCAGTACTTC
clone_size: many; v_call: TRBV27; j_call: TRBJ1-2; d_call: -; cdr3_aa: CASSLQGRDYGYTF; cdr3_nt: TGTGCCAGCAGTTTACAGGGGAGGGACTATGGCTACACCTTC
clone_size: many; v_call: TRBV6-1; j_call: TRBJ1-5; d_call: -; cdr3_aa: CASSENQPQHF; cdr3_nt: TGTGCCAGCAGTGAGAATCAGCCCCAGCATTTT
clone_size: -; v_call: TRBV18; j_call: TRBJ2-7; d_call: -; cdr3_aa: CASSPPIGGVTYEQYF; cdr3_nt: TGTGCCAGCTCACCGCCGATAGGAGGGGTCACCTACGAGCAGTACTTC
clone_size: few; v_call: TRBV30; j_call: TRBJ2-2; d_call: TRBD1; cdr3_aa: CAWIPLGTGSITGELFF; cdr3_nt: TGTGCCTGGATCCCCTTAGGGACAGGGAGTATCACCGGGGAGCTGTTTTTT
clone_size: few; v_call: TRBV6-1; j_call: TRBJ1-5; d_call: -; cdr3_aa: CASRKNQPQHF; cdr3_nt: TGTGCCAGCAGGAAAAATCAGCCCCAGCATTTT
clone_size: few; v_call: TRBV7-3; j_call: TRBJ2-3; d_call: TRBD1; cdr3_aa: CASSATGLDTQYF; cdr3_nt: TGTGCCAGCAGCGCGACAGGGCTAGATACGCAGTATTTT
clone_size: many; v_call: TRBV12-3/TRBV12-4; j_call: TRBJ2-5; d_call: TRBD1; cdr3_aa: CASSPEQGASQETQYF; cdr3_nt: TGTGCCAGCAGCCCAGAACAGGGGGCCTCACAAGAGACCCAGTACTTC
clone_size: few; v_call: TRBV29-1; j_call: TRBJ2-7; d_call: TRBD2; cdr3_aa: CSVARLAETYEQYF; cdr3_nt: TGCAGCGTTGCCCGACTAGCGGAAACCTACGAGCAGTACTTC
clone_size: many; v_call: TRBV30; j_call: TRBJ1-5; d_call: -; cdr3_aa: CAWSAGTDQPQHF; cdr3_nt: TGTGCCTGGAGTGCAGGGACGGATCAGCCCCAGCATTTT
clone_size: -; v_call: TRBV9; j_call: TRBJ2-2; d_call: TRBD2; cdr3_aa: CASSVGPGLPRTGELFF; cdr3_nt: TGTGCCAGCAGCGTAGGGCCGGGACTACCCAGAACCGGGGAGCTGTTTTTT
clone_size: many; v_call: TRBV5-1; j_call: TRBJ1-4; d_call: TRBD1; cdr3_aa: CASSSGQGREKLFF; cdr3_nt: TGCGCCAGCAGCTCAGGACAGGGCCGGGAAAAACTGTTTTTT
clone_size: few; v_call: TRBV28; j_call: TRBJ2-1; d_call: -; cdr3_aa: CASSLVGTAKQFF; cdr3_nt: TGTGCCAGCAGTTTGGTCGGGACGGCAAAGCAGTTCTTC
clone_size: many; v_call: TRBV20-1; j_call: TRBJ2-1; d_call: TRBD2; cdr3_aa: CSVVLAGGLNEQFF; cdr3_nt: TGCAGCGTAGTACTAGCGGGAGGACTAAATGAGCAGTTCTTC
clone_size: few; v_call: TRBV29-1; j_call: TRBJ1-6; d_call: -; cdr3_aa: CSARSEFGALHF; cdr3_nt: TGCAGCGCAAGATCGGAATTTGGGGCCCTCCACTTT
clone_size: few; v_call: TRBV12-3/TRBV12-4; j_call: TRBJ2-1; d_call: -; cdr3_aa: CASSLRSDSYNEQFF; cdr3_nt: TGTGCCAGCAGTTTAAGGTCAGATTCCTACAATGAGCAGTTCTTC
clone_size: many; v_call: TRBV20-1; j_call: TRBJ2-1; d_call: TRBD2; cdr3_aa: CSGVELARTNEQFF; cdr3_nt: TGCAGTGGAGTGGAACTAGCGAGGACCAATGAGCAGTTCTTC
clone_size: -; v_call: TRBV10-3; j_call: TRBJ2-7; d_call: TRBD2; cdr3_aa: CAIGAGLADYEQYF; cdr3_nt: TGTGCCATCGGTGCTGGACTAGCGGATTACGAGCAGTACTTC
clone_size: few; v_call: TRBV11-2; j_call: TRBJ1-5; d_call: -; cdr3_aa: CASSVGFNNQPQHF; cdr3_nt: TGTGCCAGCAGCGTAGGGTTTAACAATCAGCCCCAGCATTTT
clone_size: -; v_call: TRBV6-1; j_call: TRBJ2-1; d_call: TRBD2; cdr3_aa: CASRLRIAGVPYNEQFF; cdr3_nt: TGTGCCAGCAGACTTAGGATAGCGGGAGTACCCTACAATGAGCAGTTCTTC
clone_size: many; v_call: TRBV3-1; j_call: TRBJ2-1; d_call: -; cdr3_aa: CASSLPRGDPGDNEQFF; cdr3_nt: TGTGCCAGCAGCCTTCCCCGAGGGGACCCTGGGGACAATGAGCAGTTCTTC
clone_size: many; v_call: TRBV6-1; j_call: TRBJ1-6; d_call: -; cdr3_aa: CASSELPRDSPLHF; cdr3_nt: TGTGCCAGCAGTGAACTACCCAGGGATTCACCCCTCCACTTT
clone_size: -; v_call: TRBV12-3/TRBV12-4; j_call: TRBJ2-1; d_call: TRBD2; cdr3_aa: CASSPPGTSIGNEQFF; cdr3_nt: TGTGCCAGCAGTCCACCCGGGACTAGCATAGGGAATGAGCAGTTCTTC
clone_size: many; v_call: TRBV11-3; j_call: TRBJ2-7; d_call: TRBD1; cdr3_aa: CASSLGQGFGEQYF; cdr3_nt: TGTGCCAGCAGCTTAGGACAGGGGTTTGGCGAGCAGTACTTC
clone_size: many; v_call: TRBV10-3; j_call: TRBJ1-1; d_call: TRBD1; cdr3_aa: CAISLDRGSTEAFF; cdr3_nt: TGTGCCATCAGCCTGGACAGGGGGAGCACTGAAGCTTTCTTT
clone_size: -; v_call: TRBV14; j_call: TRBJ1-1; d_call: -; cdr3_aa: CASSQVQTEAFF; cdr3_nt: TGTGCCAGCAGCCAAGTACAGACTGAAGCTTTCTTT